This is a list of T cell receptor beta chains from one sample in a study of CXCR3-negative and CXCR3-positive naive CD8 T cells. TCRdb re-called the 5' RACE reads and catalogs CDR3 proteins one per entry, DNA excluded. The sample features roughly 70,000 distinct CDR3 sequences, with nearly 1.5% in its top ten. What was sequenced was naive CXCR3- CD8+ T cells from blood. These receptors all come from a human donor in good health. Some clones in this sample may be carry-over from other donors' samples. Each CDR3 is given with its conserved first and last residue.

v_call	cdr3_length	j_call	cdr3_aa
TRBV7-9	13	TRBJ1-1	CASSPLLNTEAFF
TRBV27	15	TRBJ2-7	CASSLGTGGFHEQYF
TRBV28	13	TRBJ1-5	CASSSDGVQPQHF
TRBV28	12	TRBJ2-1	CASIDGYNEQFF
TRBV4-3	14	TRBJ2-7	CASSQVLERPEQYF
TRBV4-3	13	TRBJ1-2	CASSLMRRGGYTF
TRBV29-1	12	TRBJ2-2	CTYRGNTGELFF
TRBV7-2	15	TRBJ2-3	CASSRALGGTDTQYF
TRBV7-7	14	TRBJ2-1	CASSPGLAMNEQFF
TRBV20-1	12	TRBJ2-7	CSAKVLSYEQYF
TRBV29-1	13	TRBJ2-5	CSAPSGARETQYF
TRBV20-1	13	TRBJ2-1	CSARRGGGNEQFF
TRBV9	19	TRBJ2-1	CASSARGTGPVSGRGEQFF
TRBV12-3/TRBV12-4	14	TRBJ2-5	CASSVGQGGETQYF
TRBV7-2	16	TRBJ2-7	CASSLAVPGAPYEQYF
TRBV20-1	14	TRBJ2-1	CSARDELRGNEQFF
TRBV12-3/TRBV12-4	16	TRBJ2-1	CASTTAELRYRGEQFF
TRBV18	15	TRBJ2-3	CASSELRAQADTQYF
TRBV7-2	14	TRBJ1-1	CASSLQGLDGWAFF
TRBV20-1	15	TRBJ2-7	CSARDSTSGLYEQYF
TRBV29-1	12	TRBJ1-5	CSVGQGGQPQHF
TRBV4-1	13	TRBJ1-1	CASSPTGYAEAFF
TRBV29-1	14	TRBJ2-1	CSVLTNGGVNEQFF
TRBV7-6	15	TRBJ2-2	CASSRGQGPTGELFF
TRBV27	14	TRBJ1-1	CASSFPGLNTEAFF
TRBV2	16	TRBJ2-4	CASSESTPLGKNIQYF
TRBV12-3/TRBV12-4	12	TRBJ1-1	CASSLQGTEAFF
TRBV27	16	TRBJ2-3	CASSLDQGARADTQYF
TRBV11-2	14	TRBJ2-7	CASSSGGTAHEQYF
TRBV10-3	14	TRBJ1-1	CAINRNRGNTEAFF
TRBV10-3	12	TRBJ2-7	CAISGGLYEQYF